This T cell receptor (beta chain) was identified in a study of blood T cell repertoires in COVID-19. Study summary: Collection of acute and convalescent COVID-19 samples took place in the United States, Italy and Spain.

The CDR3 runs 16 residues. With 3 bases clipped from V and 5 bases from J, the junction kept 13 bases outside the gene matches. CDR1 is SGDLS and CDR2 is YYNGEE in the germline V gene. Original processing notes: Amplification of reference gene primers provided the estimated nucleated cell counts. The table came from immunoSEQ multiplex PCR; TCRdb's copy has only in-frame clones and leaves some out. V, J and clone size reflect that table, while D and trimming were determined from the DNA. The sample yields some 670,000 clones, approximately 90% seen once. This rearrangement joins TRBV9 to TRBJ1-2; 7 bases match TRBD1. The sample comprised peripheral blood. The receptor comes from a young woman with acute or convalescent COVID-19. CDR3 protein: CASSEPTGAAPYGYTF. CDR3 in DNA: TGTGCCAGCAGCGAACCAACAGGGGCCGCACCTTATGGCTACACCTTC. The complete variable domain, with remaining parts taken from reference TRBV9 and TRBJ1-2, reads DSGVTQTPKHLITATGQRVTLRCSPRSGDLSVYWYQQSLDQGLQFLIQYYNGEERAKGNILERFSAQQFPDLHSELNLSSLELGDSALYFCASSEPTGAAPYGYTFGSGTRLTVV.